The rows below give T cell receptor beta chains drawn from one sample of a study of metastatic and nonmetastatic thyroid tumors. TCRdb re-called the PCR reads through MiXCR. Of some 29,000 clones listed, roughly 7.1% are singletons. The sequenced sample was blood. Receptors originate from a female donor with papillary thyroid cancer or a benign thyroid nodule (not recorded which). Some clones in this sample may be carry-over from other donors' samples. Both conserved end residues are part of each CDR3. Each record gives: D gene, CDR3 length, clone size, J gene, V gene, CDR3 DNA, CDR3 protein. The D gene is left open where the match is weak. Not every row has a clone size; where given, it reads once, few, many or a size class.

>.|16|many|TRBJ2-5|TRBV5-1
TGCGCCAGCAGCTACCAGTTTACGCGACAATTGGAGACCCAGTACTTC
CASSYQFTRQLETQYF
>.|14|many|TRBJ1-2|TRBV7-2
TGTGCCAGCAGGGCTGGAGGACTATCGCGCGAGCTATACTTC
CASRAGGLSRELYF
>.|12|many|TRBJ2-1|TRBV7-9
TGTGCCAGCAGCTTAGGGGCCAATGAGCAGTTCTTC
CASSLGANEQFF
>.|15|many|TRBJ1-6|TRBV5-5
TGTGCCAGCAGCTTGGGAGGGTCAAGCGGTTCACCCCTCCACTTT
CASSLGGSSGSPLHF
>TRBD2|13|many|TRBJ2-5|TRBV14
TGTGCCAGCGCGGTAGCGGGAGTTGAGACCCAGTACTTC
CASAVAGVETQYF
>.|16|many|TRBJ2-3|TRBV7-2
TGTGCCAGCAGCTTAGCCTCCGGGACGGCCTGGGATACGCAGTATTTT
CASSLASGTAWDTQYF
>TRBD1|13|many|TRBJ1-2|TRBV20-1
TGCAGTGCTGGGACAGGGTTTAACTATGGCTACACCTTC
CSAGTGFNYGYTF
>.|14|many|TRBJ1-1|TRBV30
TGTGCCTGGAGAGGGCTCCTCCTGAACACTGAAGCTTTCTTT
CAWRGLLLNTEAFF
>TRBD1|14|many|TRBJ2-7|TRBV4-3
TGCGCCAGCAGCCCGGACAGGGCGGCCTACGAGCAGTACTTC
CASSPDRAAYEQYF
>.|13|many|TRBJ2-3|TRBV11-1
TGTGCCAGCAGCTCCCTTATTCAACCAACGCAGTATTTT
CASSSLIQPTQYF
>.|16|many|TRBJ1-6|TRBV4-1
TGCGCCAGCAGCCCGTCGGGGCTCTCGGGCTTTTCACCCCTCCACTTT
CASSPSGLSGFSPLHF
>.|14|many|TRBJ1-5|TRBV18
TGTGCCAGCTCACCATCAGGGGGCAATCAGCCCCAGCATTTT
CASSPSGGNQPQHF
>.|14|many|TRBJ1-3|TRBV6-1
TGTGCCAGCAGGGAGGGGGGGGCTGGAAACACCATATATTTT
CASREGGAGNTIYF
>TRBD1|13|many|TRBJ1-6|TRBV6-5
TGTGCCAGCAGTTACCAGGGGGATTCACCCCTCCACTTT
CASSYQGDSPLHF
>.|17|many|TRBJ1-6|TRBV30
TGTGCCTGGAGTGTTGTGAGAACCCAAACCTATAATTCACCCCTCCACTTT
CAWSVVRTQTYNSPLHF
>.|13|many|TRBJ2-7|TRBV7-8
TGTGCCAGCAGCCCCGGACCCCACTACGAGCAGTACTTC
CASSPGPHYEQYF
>.|16|many|TRBJ2-1|TRBV13
TGTGCCAGCAGCCAGTCCGGGACTCCCTCCTACAATGAGCAGTTCTTC
CASSQSGTPSYNEQFF
>.|16|few|TRBJ2-1|TRBV14
TGTGCCAGCAGCCAGGATAGTTGGAGCTCCTACAATGAGCAGTTCTTC
CASSQDSWSSYNEQFF
>.|14|many|TRBJ2-1|TRBV15
TGTGCCACCAGCAGAGATATAGGCCGTAGTAGAAAGTTCTTC
CATSRDIGRSRKFF
>.|14|.|TRBJ1-1|TRBV6-2/TRBV6-3
TGTGTCAGCAGGAAGGACGGCCCTCAAACTGAAGCTTTCTTT
CVSRKDGPQTEAFF
>.|13|.|TRBJ2-3|TRBV20-1
TGCAGTGCGAGACTAGTTAGCACAGATACGCAGTATTTT
CSARLVSTDTQYF
>TRBD2|19|many|TRBJ2-1|TRBV4-1
TGCGCCAGCAGCCAAGATCCACCTTGGACTAGCGGGAACTACAATGAGCAGTTCTTC
CASSQDPPWTSGNYNEQFF
>.|15|many|TRBJ1-6|TRBV20-1
TGCAGTGCTAGACCGGGGGGGACACCGACTTCACCCCTCCACTTT
CSARPGGTPTSPLHF
>TRBD2|15|many|TRBJ2-1|TRBV5-6
TGTGCCAGCAGGGGGAGGGGAACCCCCTACAATGAGCAGTTCTTC
CASRGRGTPYNEQFF
>.|17|many|TRBJ1-3|TRBV27
TGTGCCAGCAGTCCCAAAGCGGGGGGGGTGGGAGGAAACACCATATATTTT
CASSPKAGGVGGNTIYF
>.|14|many|TRBJ1-5|TRBV12-3/TRBV12-4
TGTGCCAGCAGTTCGATAGGGAGGGATCAGCCCCAGCATTTT
CASSSIGRDQPQHF